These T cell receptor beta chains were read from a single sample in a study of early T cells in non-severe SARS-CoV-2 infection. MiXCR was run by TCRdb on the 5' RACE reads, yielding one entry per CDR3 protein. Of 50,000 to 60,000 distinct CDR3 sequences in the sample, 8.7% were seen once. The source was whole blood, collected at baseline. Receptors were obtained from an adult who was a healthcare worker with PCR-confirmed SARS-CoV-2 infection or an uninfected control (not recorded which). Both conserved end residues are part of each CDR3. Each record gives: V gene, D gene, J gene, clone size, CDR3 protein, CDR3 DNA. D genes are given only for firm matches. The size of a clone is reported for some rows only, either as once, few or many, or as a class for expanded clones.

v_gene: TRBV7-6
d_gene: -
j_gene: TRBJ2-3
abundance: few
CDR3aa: CASSLARAGSTDTQYF
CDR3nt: TGTGCCAGCAGCTTAGCTAGGGCCGGTAGCACAGATACGCAGTATTTT

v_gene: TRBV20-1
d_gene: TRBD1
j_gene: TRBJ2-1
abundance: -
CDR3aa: CSARDLLGGQGADEQFF
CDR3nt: TGCAGTGCTAGAGATCTTCTTGGGGGACAGGGAGCCGATGAGCAGTTCTTC

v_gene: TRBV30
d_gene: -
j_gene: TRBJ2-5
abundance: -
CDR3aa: CAWSVVTPQETQYF
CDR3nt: TGTGCCTGGAGTGTAGTAACACCACAAGAGACCCAGTACTTC

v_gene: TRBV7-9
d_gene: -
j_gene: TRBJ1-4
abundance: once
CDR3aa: CASMGPNEKPFF
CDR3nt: TGTGCCTCCATGGGTCCTAATGAAAAACCGTTTTTT

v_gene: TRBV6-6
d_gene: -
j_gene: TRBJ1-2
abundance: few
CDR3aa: CASSYQGRDGYTF
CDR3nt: TGTGCCAGCAGTTACCAGGGTCGAGATGGCTACACCTTC

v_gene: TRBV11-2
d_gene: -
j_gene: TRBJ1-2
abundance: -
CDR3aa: CASSSEGNGYTF
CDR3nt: TGTGCCAGCAGCTCCGAGGGGAATGGCTACACCTTC

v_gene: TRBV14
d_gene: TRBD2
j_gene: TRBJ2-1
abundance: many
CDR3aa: CASSQTSGTRNEQFF
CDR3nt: TGTGCCAGCAGCCAGACTAGCGGGACAAGGAATGAGCAGTTCTTC

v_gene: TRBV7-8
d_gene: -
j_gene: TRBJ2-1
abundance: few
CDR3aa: CASSSREFYNEQFF
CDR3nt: TGTGCCAGCAGCTCACGGGAGTTCTACAATGAGCAGTTCTTC

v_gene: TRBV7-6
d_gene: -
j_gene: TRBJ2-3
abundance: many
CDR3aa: CASSLASPTDTQYF
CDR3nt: TGTGCCAGCAGCCTAGCTTCCCCCACAGATACGCAGTATTTT

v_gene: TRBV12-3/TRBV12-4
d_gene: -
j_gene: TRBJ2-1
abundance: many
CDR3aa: CASSPEYNEQFF
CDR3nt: TGTGCCAGCAGTCCGGAATACAATGAGCAGTTCTTC

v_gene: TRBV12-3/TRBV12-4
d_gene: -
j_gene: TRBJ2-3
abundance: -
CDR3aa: CASSLRGGPDTQYF
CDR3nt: TGTGCCAGCAGTTTAAGGGGGGGGCCAGATACGCAGTATTTT

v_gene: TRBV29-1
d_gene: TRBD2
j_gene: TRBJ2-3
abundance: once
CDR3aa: CSAVSGRKDTQYF
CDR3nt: TGCAGCGCTGTTAGCGGGAGGAAAGATACGCAGTATTTT

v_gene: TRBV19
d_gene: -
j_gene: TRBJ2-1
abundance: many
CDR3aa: CASSPLPWAGEQFF
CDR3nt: TGTGCCAGTAGTCCCCTCCCGTGGGCTGGTGAGCAGTTCTTC

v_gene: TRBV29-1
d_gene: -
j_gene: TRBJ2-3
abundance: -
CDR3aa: CSAGLMDTDTQYF
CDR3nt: TGCAGCGCGGGATTGATGGACACAGATACGCAGTATTTT